The present T cell receptor (beta chain) was sequenced within a study of T cell changes during pregnancy in multiple sclerosis. Data came from immunoSEQ multiplex PCR; TCRdb stores just in-frame clones and leaves some out. Counted here are 15,000 to 20,000 clones, 88% occurring once; the ten biggest clones make up approximately 12%. The material was CD8+ T cells from peripheral blood mononuclear cells, obtained after pregnancy. This clonotype was obtained from a female donor in good health, enrolled as a control in a pregnancy study.

The CDR3 DNA reads TGTGCCAGCAGTGGGAAACAGGGGGGGATAAATCAGCCCCAGCATTTT. Translated: CASSGKQGGINQPQHF. This sequence joins TRBV6-1 and TRBJ1-5; 8 nucleotides line up with TRBD1. There are 16 residues in the CDR3. J gave up 4 bases and V 4 bases, and 9 bases lay outside the gene matches. The V gene's germline CDR1 is MNHNS and CDR2 SASEGT.